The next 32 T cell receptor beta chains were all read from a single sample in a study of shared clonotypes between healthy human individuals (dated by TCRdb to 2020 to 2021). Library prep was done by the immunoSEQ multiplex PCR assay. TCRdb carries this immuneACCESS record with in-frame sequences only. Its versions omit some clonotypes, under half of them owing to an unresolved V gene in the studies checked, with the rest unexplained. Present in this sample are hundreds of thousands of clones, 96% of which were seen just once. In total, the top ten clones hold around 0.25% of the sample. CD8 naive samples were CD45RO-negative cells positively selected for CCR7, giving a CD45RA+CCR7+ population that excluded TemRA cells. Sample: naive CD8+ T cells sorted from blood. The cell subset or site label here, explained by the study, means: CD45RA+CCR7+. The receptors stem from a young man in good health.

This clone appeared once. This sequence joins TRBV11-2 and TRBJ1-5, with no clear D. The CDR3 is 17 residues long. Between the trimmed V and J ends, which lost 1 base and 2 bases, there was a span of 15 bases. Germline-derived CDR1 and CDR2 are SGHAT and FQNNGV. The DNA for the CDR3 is TGTGCCAGCAGCTTAGGGGGTCAAAACTGGGGCAATCAGCCCCAGCATTTT. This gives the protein CASSLGGQNWGNQPQHF. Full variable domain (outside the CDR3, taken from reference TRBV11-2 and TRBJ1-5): EAGVAQSPRYKIIEKRQSVAFWCNPISGHATLYWYQQILGQGPKLLIQFQNNGVVDDSQLPKDRFSAERLKGVDSTLKIQPAKLEDSAVYLCASSLGGQNWGNQPQHFGDGTRLSIL.

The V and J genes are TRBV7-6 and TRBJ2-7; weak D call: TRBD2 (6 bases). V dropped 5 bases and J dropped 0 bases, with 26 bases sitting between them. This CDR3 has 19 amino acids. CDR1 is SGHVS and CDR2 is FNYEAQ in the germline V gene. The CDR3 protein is CASSPSGPTSLDYSYEQYF. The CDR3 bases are TGTGCCAGCAGCCCCTCCGGTCCTACCTCTTTGGACTACTCCTACGAGCAGTACTTC.

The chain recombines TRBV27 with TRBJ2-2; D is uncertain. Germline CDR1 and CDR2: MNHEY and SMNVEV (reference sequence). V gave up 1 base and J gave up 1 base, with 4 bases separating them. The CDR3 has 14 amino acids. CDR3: CASSLYGNTGELFF. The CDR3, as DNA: TGTGCCAGCAGTTTATACGGGAACACCGGGGAGCTGTTTTTT.

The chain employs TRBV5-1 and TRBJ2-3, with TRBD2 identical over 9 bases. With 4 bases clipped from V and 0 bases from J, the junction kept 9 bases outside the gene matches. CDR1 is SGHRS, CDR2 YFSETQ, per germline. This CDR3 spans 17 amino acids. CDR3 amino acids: CASSAHGLASSTDTQYF. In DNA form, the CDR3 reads TGCGCCAGCAGCGCCCATGGACTAGCGTCTAGCACAGATACGCAGTATTTT.

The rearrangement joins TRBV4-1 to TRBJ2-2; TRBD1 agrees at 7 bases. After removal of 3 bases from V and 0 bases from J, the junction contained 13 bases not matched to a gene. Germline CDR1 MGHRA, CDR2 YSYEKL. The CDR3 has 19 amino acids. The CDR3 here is CASSHRDSTVAPNTGELFF. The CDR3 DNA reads TGCGCCAGCAGCCACCGGGACAGTACCGTCGCCCCGAACACCGGGGAGCTGTTTTTT.

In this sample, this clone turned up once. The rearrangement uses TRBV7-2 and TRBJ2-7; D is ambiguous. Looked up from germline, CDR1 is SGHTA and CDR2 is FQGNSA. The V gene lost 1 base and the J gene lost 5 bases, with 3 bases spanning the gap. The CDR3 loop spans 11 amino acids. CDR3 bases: TGTGCCAGCAGCTTAGTCCACGAGCAGTACTTC. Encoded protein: CASSLVHEQYF.

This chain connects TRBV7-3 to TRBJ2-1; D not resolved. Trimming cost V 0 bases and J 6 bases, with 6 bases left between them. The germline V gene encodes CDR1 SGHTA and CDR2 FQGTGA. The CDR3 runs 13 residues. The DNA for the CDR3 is TGTGCCAGCAGCTTAACGTTGATCAATGAGCAGTTCTTC. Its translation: CASSLTLINEQFF.

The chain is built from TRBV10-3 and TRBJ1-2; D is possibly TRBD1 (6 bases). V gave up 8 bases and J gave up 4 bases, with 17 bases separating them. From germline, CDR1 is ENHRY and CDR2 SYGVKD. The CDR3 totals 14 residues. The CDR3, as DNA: TGTGCCATCGCCGAAGCGACAGGTGCCTATGGCTACACCTTC. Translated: CAIAEATGAYGYTF.

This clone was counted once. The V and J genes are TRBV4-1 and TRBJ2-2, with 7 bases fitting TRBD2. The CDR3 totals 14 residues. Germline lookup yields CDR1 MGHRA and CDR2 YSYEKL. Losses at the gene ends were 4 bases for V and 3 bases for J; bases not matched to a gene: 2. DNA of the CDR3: TGCGCCAGCAGCCCGGGACTACACACCGGGGAGCTGTTTTTT. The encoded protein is CASSPGLHTGELFF.

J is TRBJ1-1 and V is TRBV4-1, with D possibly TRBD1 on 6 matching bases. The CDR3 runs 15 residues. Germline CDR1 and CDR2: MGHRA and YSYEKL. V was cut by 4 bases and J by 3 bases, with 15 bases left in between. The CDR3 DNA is TGCGCCAGCAGCCGCGGCACCAGGGGCTACACTGAAGCTTTCTTT. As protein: CASSRGTRGYTEAFF.

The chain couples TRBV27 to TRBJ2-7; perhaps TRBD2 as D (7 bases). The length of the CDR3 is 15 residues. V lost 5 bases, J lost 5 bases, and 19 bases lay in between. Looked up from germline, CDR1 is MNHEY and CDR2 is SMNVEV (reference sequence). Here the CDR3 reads CASSPSLGGPNEQYF. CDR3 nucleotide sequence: TGTGCCAGCAGTCCCTCGTTGGGGGGGCCTAACGAGCAGTACTTC.

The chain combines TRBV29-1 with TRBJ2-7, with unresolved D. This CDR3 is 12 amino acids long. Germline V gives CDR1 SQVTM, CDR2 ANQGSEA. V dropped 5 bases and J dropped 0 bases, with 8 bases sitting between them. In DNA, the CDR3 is TGCAGCGTTTCGACACTCTCCTACGAGCAGTACTTC. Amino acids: CSVSTLSYEQYF.

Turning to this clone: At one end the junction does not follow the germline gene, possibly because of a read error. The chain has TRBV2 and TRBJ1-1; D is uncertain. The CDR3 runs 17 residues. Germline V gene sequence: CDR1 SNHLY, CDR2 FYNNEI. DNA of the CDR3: TGTGCCAGCAGTGAAGAGTGGCTGGGCACCTTGAACACTGAAGCTTTCTTC. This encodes CASSEEWLGTLNTEAFF.

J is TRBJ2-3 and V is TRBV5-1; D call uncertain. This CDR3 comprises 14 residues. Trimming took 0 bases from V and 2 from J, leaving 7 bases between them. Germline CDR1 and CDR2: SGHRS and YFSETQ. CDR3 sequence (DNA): TGCGCCAGCAGCTTGGTGTTAGACACAGATACGCAGTATTTT. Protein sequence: CASSLVLDTDTQYF.

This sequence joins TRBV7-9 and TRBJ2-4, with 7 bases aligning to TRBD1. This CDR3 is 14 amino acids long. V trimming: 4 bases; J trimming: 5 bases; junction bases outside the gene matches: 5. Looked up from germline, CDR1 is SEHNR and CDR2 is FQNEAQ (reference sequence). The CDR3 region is CASSSRGLENIQYF. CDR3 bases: TGTGCCAGCAGCTCAAGGGGGCTAGAAAACATTCAGTACTTC.

In nucleotides, the CDR3 is TGTGCCACCAGGGACCCGTTGGTTTCCTACAATGAGCAGTTCTTC. As protein: CATRDPLVSYNEQFF. J is TRBJ2-1 and V is TRBV15; D not resolved. From germline, CDR1 is LNHNV and CDR2 YYDKDF (reference sequence). The V gene lost 6 bases and the J gene lost 1 base, with 13 bases spanning the gap. The CDR3 length is 15 residues. The variable domain in full, with the rest retrieved from reference TRBV15 and TRBJ2-1, is DAMVIQNPRYQVTQFGKPVTLSCSQTLNHNVMYWYQQKSSQAPKLLFHYYDKDFNNEADTPDNFQSRRPNTSFCFLDIRSPGLGDTAMYLCATRDPLVSYNEQFFGPGTRLTVL.

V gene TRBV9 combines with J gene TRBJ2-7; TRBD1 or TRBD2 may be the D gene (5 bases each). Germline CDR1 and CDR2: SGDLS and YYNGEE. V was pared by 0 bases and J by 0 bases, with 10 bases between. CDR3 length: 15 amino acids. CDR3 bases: TGTGCCAGCAGCGTAGCAGGGACGCTCTCCTACGAGCAGTACTTC. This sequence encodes CASSVAGTLSYEQYF.

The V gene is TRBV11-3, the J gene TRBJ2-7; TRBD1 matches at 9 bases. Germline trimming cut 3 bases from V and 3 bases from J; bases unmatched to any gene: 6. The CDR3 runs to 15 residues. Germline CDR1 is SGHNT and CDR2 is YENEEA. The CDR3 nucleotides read TGTGCCAGCAGCTTCCGACAGGGGGATGACTACGAGCAGTACTTC. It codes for CASSFRQGDDYEQYF.

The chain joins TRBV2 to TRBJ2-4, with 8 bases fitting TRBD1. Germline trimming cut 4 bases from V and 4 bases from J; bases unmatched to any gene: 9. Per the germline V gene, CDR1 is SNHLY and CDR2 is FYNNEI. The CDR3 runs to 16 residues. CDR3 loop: CASSVYGRDRKNIQYF. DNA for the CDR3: TGTGCCAGCAGTGTGTACGGCCGGGACAGGAAAAACATTCAGTACTTC. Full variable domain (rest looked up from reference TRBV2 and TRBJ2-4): EPEVTQTPSHQVTQMGQEVILRCVPISNHLYFYWYRQILGQKVEFLVSFYNNEISEKSEIFDDQFSVERPDGSNFTLKIRSTKLEDSAMYFCASSVYGRDRKNIQYFGAGTRLSVL.

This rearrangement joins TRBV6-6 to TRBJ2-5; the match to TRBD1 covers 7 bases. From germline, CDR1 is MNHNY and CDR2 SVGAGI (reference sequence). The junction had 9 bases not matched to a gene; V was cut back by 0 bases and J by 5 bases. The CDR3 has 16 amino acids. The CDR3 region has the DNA TGTGCCAGCAGTTACTCGGTCAGGGGGAATGGGGAGACCCAGTACTTC. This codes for CASSYSVRGNGETQYF.

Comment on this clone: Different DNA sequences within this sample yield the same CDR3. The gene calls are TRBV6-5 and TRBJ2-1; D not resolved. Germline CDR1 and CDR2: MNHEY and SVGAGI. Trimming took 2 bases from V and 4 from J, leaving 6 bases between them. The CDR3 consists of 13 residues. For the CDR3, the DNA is TGTGCCAGCAGTTACGCGGAATACAATGAGCAGTTCTTC. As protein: CASSYAEYNEQFF.

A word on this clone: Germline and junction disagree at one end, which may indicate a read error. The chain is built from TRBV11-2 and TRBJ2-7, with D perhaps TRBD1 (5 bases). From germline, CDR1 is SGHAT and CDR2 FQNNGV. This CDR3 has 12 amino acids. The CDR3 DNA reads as TGTGCCAGCAGCTTAGGGTACGACAGCCTAAACTTC. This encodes CASSLGYDSLNF.

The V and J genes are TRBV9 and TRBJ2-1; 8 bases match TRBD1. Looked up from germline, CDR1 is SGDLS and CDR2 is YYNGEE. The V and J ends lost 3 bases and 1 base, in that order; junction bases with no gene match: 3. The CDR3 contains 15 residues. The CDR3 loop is CASSEGQGSYNEQFF. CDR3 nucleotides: TGTGCCAGCAGCGAAGGACAGGGTTCCTACAATGAGCAGTTCTTC.

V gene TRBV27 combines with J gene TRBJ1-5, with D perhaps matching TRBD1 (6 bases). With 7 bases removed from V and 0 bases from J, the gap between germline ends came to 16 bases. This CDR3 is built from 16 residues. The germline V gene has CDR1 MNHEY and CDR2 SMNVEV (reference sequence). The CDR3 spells CASMGAAGYSNQPQHF. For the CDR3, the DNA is TGTGCCAGCATGGGGGCAGCGGGCTATAGCAATCAGCCCCAGCATTTT.

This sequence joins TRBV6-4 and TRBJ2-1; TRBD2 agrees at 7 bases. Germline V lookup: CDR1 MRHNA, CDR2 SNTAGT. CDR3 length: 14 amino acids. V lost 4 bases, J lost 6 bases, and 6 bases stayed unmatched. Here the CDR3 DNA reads TGTGCCAGCAGTGTCGGGAGCGGGACCAATGAGCAGTTCTTC. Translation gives CASSVGSGTNEQFF.

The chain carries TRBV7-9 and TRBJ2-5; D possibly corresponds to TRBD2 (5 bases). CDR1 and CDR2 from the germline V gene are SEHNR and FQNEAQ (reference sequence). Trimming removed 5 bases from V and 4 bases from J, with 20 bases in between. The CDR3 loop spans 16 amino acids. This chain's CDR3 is CASSPIAGEMGETQYF. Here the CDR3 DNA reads TGTGCCAGCAGCCCCATAGCTGGGGAGATGGGAGAGACCCAGTACTTC.

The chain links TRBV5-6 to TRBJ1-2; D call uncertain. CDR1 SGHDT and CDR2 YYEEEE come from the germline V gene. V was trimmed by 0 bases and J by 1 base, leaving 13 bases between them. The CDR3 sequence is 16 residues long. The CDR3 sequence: CASSLGARGVNYGYTF. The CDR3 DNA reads TGTGCCAGCAGCTTGGGGGCCCGGGGAGTTAACTATGGCTACACCTTC.

The CDR3 reads CAWINNNYGYTF. The CDR3 DNA reads TGTGCCTGGATTAACAACAACTATGGCTACACCTTC. The rearrangement joins TRBV30 to TRBJ1-2; D gene unclear. This CDR3 comprises 12 residues. The germline V gene has CDR1 GTSNPN and CDR2 SVGIG (reference sequence). Trimming removed 4 bases at V and 2 bases at J, with 8 bases between.

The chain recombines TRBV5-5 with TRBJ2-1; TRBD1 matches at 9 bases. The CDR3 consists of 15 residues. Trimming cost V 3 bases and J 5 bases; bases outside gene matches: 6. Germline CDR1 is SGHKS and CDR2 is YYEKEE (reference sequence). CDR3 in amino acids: CASSSGQGSDNEQFF. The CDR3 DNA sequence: TGTGCCAGCAGCTCGGGACAGGGCAGTGACAATGAGCAGTTCTTC.

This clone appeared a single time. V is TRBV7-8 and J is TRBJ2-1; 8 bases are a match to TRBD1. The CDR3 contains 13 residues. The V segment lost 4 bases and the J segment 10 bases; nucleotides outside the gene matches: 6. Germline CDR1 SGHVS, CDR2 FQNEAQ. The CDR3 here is CASSSWTGQEQFF. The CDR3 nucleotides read TGTGCCAGCAGCTCGTGGACAGGGCAGGAGCAGTTCTTC.

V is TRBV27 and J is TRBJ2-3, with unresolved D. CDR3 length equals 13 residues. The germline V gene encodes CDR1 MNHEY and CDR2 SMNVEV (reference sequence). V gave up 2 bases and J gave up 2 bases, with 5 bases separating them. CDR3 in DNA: TGTGCCAGCAGTTTAGGATACACAGATACGCAGTATTTT. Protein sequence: CASSLGYTDTQYF.

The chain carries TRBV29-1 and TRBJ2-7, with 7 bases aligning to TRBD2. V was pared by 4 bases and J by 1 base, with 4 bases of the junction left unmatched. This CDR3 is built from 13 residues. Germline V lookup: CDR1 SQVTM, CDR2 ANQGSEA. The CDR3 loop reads CSVVAGASYEQYF. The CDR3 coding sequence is TGCAGCGTTGTTGCGGGAGCTTCCTACGAGCAGTACTTC.